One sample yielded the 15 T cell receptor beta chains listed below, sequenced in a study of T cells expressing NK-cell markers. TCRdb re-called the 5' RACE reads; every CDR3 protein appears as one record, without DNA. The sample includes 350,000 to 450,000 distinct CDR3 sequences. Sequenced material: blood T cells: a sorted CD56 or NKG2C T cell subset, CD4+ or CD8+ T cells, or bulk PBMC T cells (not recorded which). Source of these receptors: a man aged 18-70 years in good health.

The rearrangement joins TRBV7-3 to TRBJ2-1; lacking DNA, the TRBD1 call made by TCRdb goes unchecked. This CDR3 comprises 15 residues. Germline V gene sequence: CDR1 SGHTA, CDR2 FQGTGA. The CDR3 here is CASSRDREGYNEQFF.

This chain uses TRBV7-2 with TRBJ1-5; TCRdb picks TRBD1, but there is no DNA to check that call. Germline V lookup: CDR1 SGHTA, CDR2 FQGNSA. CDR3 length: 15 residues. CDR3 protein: CASSFGQGDNQPQHF.

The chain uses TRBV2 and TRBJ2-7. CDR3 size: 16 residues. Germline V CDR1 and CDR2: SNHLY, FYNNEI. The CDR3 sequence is CASSEPNGRLSYEQYF.

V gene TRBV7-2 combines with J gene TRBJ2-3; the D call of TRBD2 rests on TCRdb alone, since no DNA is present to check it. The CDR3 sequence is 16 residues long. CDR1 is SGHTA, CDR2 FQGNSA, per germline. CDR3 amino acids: CASSLVRVRGPDTQYF.

The CDR3 here is CATSRGGGYTGELFF. The rearrangement uses TRBV15 and TRBJ2-2; with no DNA, the TCRdb D assignment of TRBD1 cannot be verified. The CDR3 contains 15 residues. From germline, CDR1 is LNHNV and CDR2 YYDKDF (reference sequence).

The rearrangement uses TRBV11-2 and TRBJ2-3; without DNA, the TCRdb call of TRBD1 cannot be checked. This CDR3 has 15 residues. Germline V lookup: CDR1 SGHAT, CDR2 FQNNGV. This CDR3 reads CASTPLGQNTDTQYF.

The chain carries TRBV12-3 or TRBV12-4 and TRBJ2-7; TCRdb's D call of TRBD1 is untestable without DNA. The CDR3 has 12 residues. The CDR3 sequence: CASSFPLTHQYF.

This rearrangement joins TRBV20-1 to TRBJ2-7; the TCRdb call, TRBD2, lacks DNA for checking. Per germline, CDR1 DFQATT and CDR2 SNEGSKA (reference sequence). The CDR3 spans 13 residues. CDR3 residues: CSQRQGGTHEQYF.

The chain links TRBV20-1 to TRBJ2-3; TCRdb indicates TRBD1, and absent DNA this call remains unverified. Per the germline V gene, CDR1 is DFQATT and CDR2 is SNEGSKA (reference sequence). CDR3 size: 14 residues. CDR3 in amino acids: CSAVGGSSTDTQYF.

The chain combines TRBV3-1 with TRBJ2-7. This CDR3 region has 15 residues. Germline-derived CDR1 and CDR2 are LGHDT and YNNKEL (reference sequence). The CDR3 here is CASSVDLALSYEQYF.

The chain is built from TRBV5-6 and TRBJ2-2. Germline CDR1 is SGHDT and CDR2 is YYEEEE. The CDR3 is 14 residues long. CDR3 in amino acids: CARCRATNTGELFF. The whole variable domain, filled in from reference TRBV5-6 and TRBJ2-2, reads DAGVTQSPTHLIKTRGQQVTLRCSPKSGHDTVSWYQQALGQGPQFIFQYYEEEERQRGNFPDRFSGHQFPNYSSELNVNALLLGDSALYLCARCRATNTGELFFGEGSRLTVL.

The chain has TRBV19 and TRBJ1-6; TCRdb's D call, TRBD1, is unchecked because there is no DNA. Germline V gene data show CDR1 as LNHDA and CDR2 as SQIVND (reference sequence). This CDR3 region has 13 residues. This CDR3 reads CASTGRSGAPLHF.

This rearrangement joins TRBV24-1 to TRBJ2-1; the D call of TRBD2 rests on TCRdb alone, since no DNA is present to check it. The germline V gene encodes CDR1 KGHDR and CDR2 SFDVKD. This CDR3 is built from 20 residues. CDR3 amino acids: CATSDKPGLAGGSSYNEQFF.

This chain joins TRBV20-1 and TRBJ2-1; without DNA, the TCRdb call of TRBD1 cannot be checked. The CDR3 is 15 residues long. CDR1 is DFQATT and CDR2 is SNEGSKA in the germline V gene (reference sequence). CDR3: CSARDPGLRFNEQFF.

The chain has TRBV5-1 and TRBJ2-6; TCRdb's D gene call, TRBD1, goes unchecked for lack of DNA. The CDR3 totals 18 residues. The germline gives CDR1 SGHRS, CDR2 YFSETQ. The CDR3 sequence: CASSTSGQGTSGANVLTF. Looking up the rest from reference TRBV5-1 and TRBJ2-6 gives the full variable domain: KAGVTQTPRYLIKTRGQQVTLSCSPISGHRSVSWYQQTPGQGLQFLFEYFSETQRNKGNFPGRFSGRQFSNSRSEMNVSTLELGDSALYLCASSTSGQGTSGANVLTFGAGSRLTVL.